The present T cell receptor beta chain was sequenced within a study of T cells in Graves' hyperthyroidism and ophthalmopathy. Regarding this clonotype: Its target is unknown.

Between the trimmed V and J ends, which lost 0 bases and 6 bases, there was a span of 6 bases. The CDR3 is 13 residues long. Germline V gene lookup returns CDR1 LNHDA and CDR2 SQIVND (reference sequence). RNA transcripts served as the template for amplifying TCR beta CDR3 regions. With the HTBI primer set, the TCR CDR3 went through a first round of RT-PCR. TCRdb called the multiplex PCR reads again in MiXCR, with one record for every CDR3 protein. The sample has hundreds of thousands of distinct CDR3 sequences, just under 45% seen once. Study-wide results and limits: By a 13 V-J model, ophthalmopathy was set apart from stable hyperthyroidism. Most clonotypes expanded in thyroid above 0.001 were likewise present in blood.

Uncontrolled infection, other autoimmune disease, pregnancy or lactation disqualified patients from enrolment. The study based diagnoses on clinical symptoms, serum thyroxine and TRAb, thyroid ultrasound and orbital computed tomography. The sequenced material came from peripheral blood or thyroid tissue (not recorded which). This chain uses TRBV19 with TRBJ1-5, with a possible D match to TRBD1 (5 bases). This clonotype was sampled from an adult man with Graves' disease, either hyperthyroidism or ophthalmopathy (not recorded which). As DNA, the CDR3 is TGTGCCAGTAGTATAGAGGGGGTTCAGCCCCAGCATTTT. It translates to CASSIEGVQPQHF. The full variable domain, in which reference TRBV19 and TRBJ1-5 provide the parts outside the CDR3, is DGGITQSPKYLFRKEGQNVTLSCEQNLNHDAMYWYRQDPGQGLRLIYYSQIVNDFQKGDIAEGYSVSREKKESFPLTVTSAQKNPTAFYLCASSIEGVQPQHFGDGTRLSIL.